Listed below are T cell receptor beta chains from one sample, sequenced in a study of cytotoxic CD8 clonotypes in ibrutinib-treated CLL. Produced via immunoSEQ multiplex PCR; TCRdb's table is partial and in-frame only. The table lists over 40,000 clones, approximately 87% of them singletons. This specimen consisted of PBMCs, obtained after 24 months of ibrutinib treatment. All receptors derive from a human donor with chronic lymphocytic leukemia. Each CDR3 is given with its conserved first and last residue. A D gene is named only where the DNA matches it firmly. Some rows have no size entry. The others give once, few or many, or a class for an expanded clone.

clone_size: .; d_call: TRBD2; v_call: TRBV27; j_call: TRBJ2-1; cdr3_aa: CASSPLLAGGEEQFF; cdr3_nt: TGTGCCAGCAGTCCGTTACTAGCGGGAGGGGAAGAGCAGTTCTTC
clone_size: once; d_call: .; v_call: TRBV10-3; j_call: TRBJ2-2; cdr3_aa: CAISAQGKGTGELFF; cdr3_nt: TGTGCCATCAGTGCTCAGGGTAAAGGAACCGGGGAGCTGTTTTTT
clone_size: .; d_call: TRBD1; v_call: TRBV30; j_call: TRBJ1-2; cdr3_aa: CAWSFGQGFFYGYTF; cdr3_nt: TGTGCCTGGAGTTTTGGACAGGGTTTCTTCTATGGCTACACCTTC
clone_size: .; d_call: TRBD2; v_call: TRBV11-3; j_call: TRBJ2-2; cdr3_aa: CASSPGLADAGELFF; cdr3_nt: TGTGCCAGCAGTCCAGGACTAGCCGATGCCGGGGAGCTGTTTTTT
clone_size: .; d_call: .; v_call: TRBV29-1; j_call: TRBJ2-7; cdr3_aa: CSVEGETKQYF; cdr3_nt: TGCAGCGTTGAAGGTGAAACCAAGCAGTACTTC
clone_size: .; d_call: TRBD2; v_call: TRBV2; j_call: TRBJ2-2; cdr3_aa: CASCPLAANTGELFF; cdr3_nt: TGTGCCAGCTGCCCCCTAGCGGCAAACACCGGGGAGCTGTTTTTT
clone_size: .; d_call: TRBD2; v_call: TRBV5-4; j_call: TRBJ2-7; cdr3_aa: CASSPGTNTYEQYF; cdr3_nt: TGTGCCAGCAGTCCCGGGACTAACACCTACGAGCAGTACTTC
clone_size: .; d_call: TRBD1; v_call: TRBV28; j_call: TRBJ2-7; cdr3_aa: CASSLYARGFSEQYF; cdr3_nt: TGTGCCAGCAGTTTATACGCCAGGGGGTTTAGCGAGCAGTACTTC
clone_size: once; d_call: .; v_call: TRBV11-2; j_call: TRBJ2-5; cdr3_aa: CASSPGGERTQYF; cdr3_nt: TGTGCCAGCAGCCCAGGGGGGGAGAGAACCCAGTACTTC
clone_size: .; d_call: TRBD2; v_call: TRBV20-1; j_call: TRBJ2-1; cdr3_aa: CSSSGREFQFF; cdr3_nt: TGCAGTTCTAGCGGGAGGGAATTCCAGTTCTTC
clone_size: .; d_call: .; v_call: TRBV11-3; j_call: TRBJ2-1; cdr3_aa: CASSLAAASSYNEQFF; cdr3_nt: TGTGCCAGCAGCTTAGCCGCCGCCAGCTCCTACAATGAGCAGTTCTTC
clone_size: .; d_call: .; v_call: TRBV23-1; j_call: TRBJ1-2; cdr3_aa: CASSQARSGGYTF; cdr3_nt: TGCGCCAGCAGTCAGGCGCGTTCTGGGGGCTACACCTTC
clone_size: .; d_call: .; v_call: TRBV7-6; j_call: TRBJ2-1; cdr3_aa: CASSLGGVSYNEQFF; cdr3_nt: TGTGCCAGCAGCTTAGGAGGGGTATCCTACAATGAGCAGTTCTTC
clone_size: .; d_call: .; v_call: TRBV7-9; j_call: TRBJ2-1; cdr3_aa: CASSPLLGGEQFF; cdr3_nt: TGTGCCAGCAGCCCCCTCCTAGGAGGTGAGCAGTTCTTC
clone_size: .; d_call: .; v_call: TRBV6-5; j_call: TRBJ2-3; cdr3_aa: CASSRGQGTDTQYF; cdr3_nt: TGTGCCAGCAGCCGGGGGCAGGGGACAGATACGCAGTATTTT
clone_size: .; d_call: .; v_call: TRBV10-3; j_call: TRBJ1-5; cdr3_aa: CAISTSNRGNQPQHF; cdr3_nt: TGTGCCATCAGTACCTCGAACAGGGGCAATCAGCCCCAGCATTTT
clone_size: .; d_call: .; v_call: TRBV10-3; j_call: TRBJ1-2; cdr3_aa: CAISDLQGDGYTF; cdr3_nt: TGTGCCATCAGTGACTTACAGGGAGATGGCTACACCTTC
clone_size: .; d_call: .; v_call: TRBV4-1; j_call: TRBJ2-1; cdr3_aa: CASSQPTSYSRNEQFF; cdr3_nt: TGCGCCAGCAGCCAGCCCACTAGCTACTCACGAAATGAGCAGTTCTTC
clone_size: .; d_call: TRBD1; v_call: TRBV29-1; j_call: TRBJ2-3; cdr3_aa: CSAGQGFTDTQYF; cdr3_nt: TGCAGCGCAGGACAGGGCTTCACAGATACGCAGTATTTT
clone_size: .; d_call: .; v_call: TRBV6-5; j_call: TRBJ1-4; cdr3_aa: CASSYEPRQKLFF; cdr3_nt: TGTGCCAGCAGTTACGAGCCCCGGCAAAAACTGTTTTTT
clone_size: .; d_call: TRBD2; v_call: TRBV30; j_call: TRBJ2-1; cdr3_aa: CAWRLAGANEQFF; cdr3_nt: TGTGCCTGGAGACTAGCGGGAGCGAATGAGCAGTTCTTC
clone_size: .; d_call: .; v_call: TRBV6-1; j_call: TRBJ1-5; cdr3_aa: CASSAANNQPQHF; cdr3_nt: TGTGCCAGCAGTGCCGCCAACAATCAGCCCCAGCATTTT
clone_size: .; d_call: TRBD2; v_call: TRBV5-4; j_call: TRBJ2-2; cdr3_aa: CASSFIAGGGTGELFF; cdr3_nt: TGTGCCAGCAGCTTCATAGCGGGAGGCGGAACCGGGGAGCTGTTTTTT
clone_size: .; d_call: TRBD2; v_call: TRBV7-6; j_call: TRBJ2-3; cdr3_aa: CASSILAGGPDTQYF; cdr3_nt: TGTGCCAGCAGCATACTAGCGGGAGGGCCAGATACGCAGTATTTT
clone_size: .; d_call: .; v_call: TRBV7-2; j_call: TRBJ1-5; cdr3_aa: CASSPQGGRDQPQHF; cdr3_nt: TGTGCCAGCAGCCCTCAGGGAGGGCGGGATCAGCCCCAGCATTTT
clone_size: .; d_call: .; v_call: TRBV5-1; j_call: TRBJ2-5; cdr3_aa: CASSSGQGETQYF; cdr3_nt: TGCGCCAGCAGCTCTGGGCAGGGGGAGACCCAGTACTTC
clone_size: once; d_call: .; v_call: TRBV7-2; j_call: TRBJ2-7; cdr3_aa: CASSLLPSVGEQYF; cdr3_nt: TGTGCCAGCAGCTTACTTCCTAGCGTCGGGGAGCAGTACTTC
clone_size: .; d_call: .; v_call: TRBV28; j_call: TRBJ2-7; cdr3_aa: CASTNSYEQYF; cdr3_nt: TGTGCCAGCACTAACTCCTACGAGCAGTACTTC
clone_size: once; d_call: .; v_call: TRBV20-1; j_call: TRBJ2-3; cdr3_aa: CSAPKADTQYF; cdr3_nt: TGCAGTGCCCCCAAGGCCGATACGCAGTATTTT
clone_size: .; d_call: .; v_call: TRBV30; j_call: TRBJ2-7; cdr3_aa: CAYSGGTWEQYF; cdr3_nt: TGTGCCTACTCAGGCGGGACCTGGGAGCAGTACTTC
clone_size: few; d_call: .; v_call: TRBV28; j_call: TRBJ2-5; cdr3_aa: CASSFVSNQETQYF; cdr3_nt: TGTGCCAGCAGTTTTGTCAGTAACCAAGAGACCCAGTACTTC
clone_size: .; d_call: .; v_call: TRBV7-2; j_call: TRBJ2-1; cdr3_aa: CASWDLWDRNNEQFF; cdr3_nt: TGTGCCAGCTGGGACTTGTGGGATCGGAACAATGAGCAGTTCTTC
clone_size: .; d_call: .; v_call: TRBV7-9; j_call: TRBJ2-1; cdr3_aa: CASSLGQGFNEQFF; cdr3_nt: TGTGCCAGCAGCTTAGGGCAGGGCTTCAATGAGCAGTTCTTC
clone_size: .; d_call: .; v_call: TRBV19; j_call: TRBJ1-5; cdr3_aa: CASTVDGFKGPQHF; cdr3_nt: TGTGCCAGTACCGTGGACGGCTTCAAGGGGCCCCAGCATTTT
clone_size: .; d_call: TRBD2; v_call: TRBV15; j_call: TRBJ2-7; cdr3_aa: CATSPGGRTYEQYF; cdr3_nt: TGTGCCACCAGCCCGGGGGGGCGGACCTACGAGCAGTACTTC
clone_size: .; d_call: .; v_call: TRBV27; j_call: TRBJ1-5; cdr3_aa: CASSQGNNQPQHF; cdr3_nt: TGTGCCAGCAGTCAGGGTAACAATCAGCCCCAGCATTTT
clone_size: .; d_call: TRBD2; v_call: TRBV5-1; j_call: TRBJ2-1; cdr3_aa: CASSAGRLAGGVNEQFF; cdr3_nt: TGCGCCAGCAGCGCGGGAAGACTAGCGGGAGGGGTCAATGAGCAGTTCTTC
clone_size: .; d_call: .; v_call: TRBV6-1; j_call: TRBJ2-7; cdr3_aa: CASSERSLIDEQYF; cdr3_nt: TGTGCCAGCAGTGAACGGTCACTTATCGACGAGCAGTACTTC
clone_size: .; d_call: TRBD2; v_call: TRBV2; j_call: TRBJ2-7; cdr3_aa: CATYLMGLAGPREDDEQYF; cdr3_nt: TGTGCCACCTATTTAATGGGACTAGCGGGTCCTCGGGAGGACGACGAGCAGTACTTC
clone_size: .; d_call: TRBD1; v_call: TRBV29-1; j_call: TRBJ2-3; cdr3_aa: CSVLGQGPDTQYF; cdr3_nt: TGCAGCGTTCTCGGACAGGGGCCAGATACGCAGTATTTT
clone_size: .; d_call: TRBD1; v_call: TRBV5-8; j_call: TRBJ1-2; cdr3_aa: CASSLRDSAYGYTF; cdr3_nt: TGTGCCAGCAGCCTTCGGGACAGCGCTTATGGCTACACCTTC
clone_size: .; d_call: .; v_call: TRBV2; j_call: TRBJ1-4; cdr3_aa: CASSDPNEKLFF; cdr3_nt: TGTGCCAGCAGTGACCCGAATGAAAAACTGTTTTTT
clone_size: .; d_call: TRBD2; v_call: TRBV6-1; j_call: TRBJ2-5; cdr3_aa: CASSEPASGSRGETQYF; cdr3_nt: TGTGCCAGCAGTGAACCCGCTAGCGGGAGTCGTGGCGAGACCCAGTACTTC
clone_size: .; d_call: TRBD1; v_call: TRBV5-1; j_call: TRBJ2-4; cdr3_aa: CASSSGTVGEVQYF; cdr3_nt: TGCGCCAGCAGCTCAGGGACAGTTGGAGAGGTTCAGTACTTC